This T cell receptor (beta chain) emerged from a study of blood T cells in healthy people across ages. Study conclusions and caveats: Greater diversity and more naive CD4+ cells were seen in long-lived donors than in aged donors.

Germline trimming cut 5 bases from V and 2 bases from J; bases unmatched to any gene: 8. From germline, CDR1 is DFQATT and CDR2 SNEGSKA (reference sequence). CDR3 size: 15 residues. Comments on this clonotype: Its antigen is currently unknown.

Sample-barcoded 5' priming and a J-beta primer mix drove a second PCR of about 7 to 11 cycles. TCRdb re-called the 5' RACE reads through MiXCR, storing one row per CDR3 protein. The sample yields 650,000 to 900,000 distinct CDR3 sequences, 60% to 80% seen once. Samples each yielded at least 5 micrograms of total RNA. The clonotype comes from a man aged 30 to 39 in good health. The sample was blood. The rearrangement joins TRBV20-1 to TRBJ2-1; 8 bases match TRBD1. CDR3 loop: CSASLTGVAYNEQFF. DNA of the CDR3: TGCAGTGCTTCCTTGACAGGGGTGGCCTACAATGAGCAGTTCTTC.